This entry is about one T cell receptor beta chain. Deletions cut 8 bases from V and 6 bases from J, with 13 bases between. Germline V CDR1 and CDR2: DFQATT, SNEGSKA (reference sequence). There are 11 residues in the CDR3. With random hexamers, 0.5 to 1 ug RNA was reverse transcribed. TCRdb itself ran the immunoSEQ multiplex PCR reads through MiXCR, one entry per CDR3 protein. The sample records some 120,000 distinct CDR3 sequences, roughly 90% being singletons. This record belongs to a study of CD8 T cells in Susac syndrome. Healthy donors, matched for age and sex, constituted the control group. Negative magnetic isolation gave CD8+ and CD4+ cells; FACS enriched CD8+ TEMRA.

The sequenced material came from CD8+ T cells from PBMCs. The sequence was collected from a human donor in good health. This rearrangement joins TRBV20-1 to TRBJ1-2; no definite D call. CDR3 sequence: CSSRKDDGYTF. The CDR3 DNA is TGCAGTTCCAGGAAGGACGATGGCTACACCTTC.